A single sample gave rise to the 32 T cell receptor beta chains below, sequenced in a study of blood T cell repertoires in COVID-19. Clones were sequenced by immunoSEQ multiplex PCR, and TCRdb holds only the in-frame ones, with some missing. This table holds approximately 200,000 clones, 80% to 90% found once. Sequenced sample: peripheral blood. These TCRs come from a man in his sixties who had recovered from COVID-19.

The chain has TRBV11-3 and TRBJ2-5, with 8 nucleotides matching TRBD2. J gave up 1 base and V 5 bases, and 12 bases lay outside the gene matches. CDR3 size: 17 residues. The germline V gene has CDR1 SGHNT and CDR2 YENEEA. The CDR3 DNA sequence: TGTGCCAGCAGCCCAGGGAGGGCTAGCGGGTTCCAAGAGACCCAGTACTTC. This codes for CASSPGRASGFQETQYF. Full variable domain (rest looked up from reference TRBV11-3 and TRBJ2-5): EAGVVQSPRYKIIEKKQPVAFWCNPISGHNTLYWYLQNLGQGPELLIRYENEEAVDDSQLPKDRFSAERLKGVDSTLKIQPAELGDSAVYLCASSPGRASGFQETQYFGPGTRLLVL.

The chain employs TRBV7-9 and TRBJ1-1; TRBD1 matches at 9 bases. The germline V gene has CDR1 SEHNR and CDR2 FQNEAQ (reference sequence). This CDR3 comprises 16 residues. After removal of 4 bases from V and 3 bases from J, the junction contained 9 bases not matched to a gene. CDR3 bases: TGTGCCAGCAGCTCCTTGGGACAGGGAGAAGACACTGAAGCTTTCTTT. Protein sequence: CASSSLGQGEDTEAFF.

This clone was observed a single time. This chain links TRBV18 with TRBJ2-7; 8 bases agree with TRBD2. The ends lost 6 bases at V and 2 bases at J; junction bases unmatched: 6. The CDR3 is made up of 14 amino acids. Germline V CDR1 and CDR2: KGHSH, LQKENI. The CDR3 protein is CASSRGGVPYEQYF. The CDR3 DNA reads TGTGCCAGCTCCCGGGGGGGGGTTCCCTACGAGCAGTACTTC. Based on the CDR3 plus reference TRBV18 and TRBJ2-7, the full variable domain is NAGVMQNPRHLVRRRGQEARLRCSPMKGHSHVYWYRQLPEEGLKFMVYLQKENIIDESGMPKERFSAEFPKEGPSILRIQQVVRGDSAAYFCASSRGGVPYEQYFGPGTRLTVT.

This chain joins TRBV11-1 and TRBJ2-1; 7 nucleotides agree with TRBD2. The CDR3 length is 16 residues. The trim removed 5 bases at V and 5 bases at J, leaving 12 bases unmatched. Looked up from germline, CDR1 is SGHAT and CDR2 is FQDESV (reference sequence). The DNA for the CDR3 is TGTGCCAGCAGCCTACTAGCGAGGGGAGGGAACAATGAGCAGTTCTTC. It encodes CASSLLARGGNNEQFF.

This clone was counted a few times. V is TRBV27 and J is TRBJ1-6, with D unclear. V was clipped by 10 bases and J by 2 bases, with 15 bases between them. CDR3 size: 15 residues. Germline assignment: CDR1 MNHEY and CDR2 SMNVEV (reference sequence). CDR3 coding DNA: TGTGCCACCCGACCCACCGGGACCTATAATTCACCCCTCCACTTT. This sequence encodes CATRPTGTYNSPLHF.

CDR3 region: CAISEGTTAIDNEQFF. In DNA form, the CDR3 reads TGTGCCATCAGTGAGGGAACTACCGCGATCGACAATGAGCAGTTCTTC. V is TRBV10-3 and J is TRBJ2-1; no definite D call. CDR3 size: 16 residues. Germline V gene data show CDR1 as ENHRY and CDR2 as SYGVKD. V was trimmed by 2 bases and J by 5 bases, leaving 16 bases between them.

The chain joins TRBV21-1 to TRBJ1-1; TRBD1, the table's D call, lacks a check against the DNA. TRBV21-1 is annotated as a pseudogene. This CDR3 contains 13 residues. The CDR3 coding sequence is TGTGCCAGCAGCATTGACAGGGAGCCTGAAGCTTTCTTT. Protein product: CASSIDREPEAFF.

J is TRBJ2-3 and V is TRBV27; 7 bases align to TRBD2. With 5 bases clipped from V and 2 bases from J, the junction kept 4 bases outside the gene matches. Germline CDR1 is MNHEY and CDR2 is SMNVEV (reference sequence). This CDR3 has 14 amino acids. As DNA, the CDR3 is TGTGCCAGCAGTCACCGGGACTACACAGATACGCAGTATTTT. Translated, it gives CASSHRDYTDTQYF.

The J gene is TRBJ1-2, the V gene TRBV27; a possible D gene is TRBD1 (5 bases). The CDR3 extends over 12 amino acids. CDR1 is MNHEY and CDR2 is SMNVEV in the germline V gene (reference sequence). Trimming stripped 5 bases from V and 8 bases from J, with 12 bases between. CDR3 DNA sequence: TGTGCCAGCAGTCCTGGGGCGGGAGGCTACACCTTC. Protein product: CASSPGAGGYTF.

The gene calls are TRBV24-1 and TRBJ2-2, with D maybe TRBD2 (6 bases). The CDR3 runs 14 residues. Germline CDR1 reads KGHDR; CDR2 reads SFDVKD. V was shortened by 7 bases and J by 5 bases, with 13 bases between the two germline ends. The CDR3 DNA reads TGTGCCACCAGCGGGATCCGGGGGACCGGGGAGCTGTTTTTT. Its protein is CATSGIRGTGELFF.

V usage is TRBV2 and J usage is TRBJ2-2, with 7 bases matching TRBD1. The CDR3 runs to 14 residues. V dropped 7 bases and J dropped 6; count of bases not matched to a gene: 8. CDR1 and CDR2 from the germline V gene are SNHLY and FYNNEI. The CDR3 is CASKPTGTSGELFF. The CDR3 DNA reads TGTGCCAGCAAACCGACAGGGACCTCCGGGGAGCTGTTTTTT.

The V gene is TRBV4-1, the J gene TRBJ1-5, with 7 bases that match TRBD1. Germline CDR1 and CDR2: MGHRA and YSYEKL. The CDR3 spans 17 residues. V shed 3 bases and J 3 bases; nucleotides not matched to a gene: 11. CDR3 sequence (DNA): TGCGCCAGCAGCCATGAAATAACCGGGACAGTCAATCAGCCCCAGCATTTT. Translated: CASSHEITGTVNQPQHF.

The chain has TRBV6-1 and TRBJ1-1; unclear D gene. The V gene's germline CDR1 is MNHNS and CDR2 SASEGT. Deletions cut 11 bases from V and 1 base from J, with 11 bases between. CDR3 length equals 12 residues. Here the CDR3 DNA reads TGTGCCGCTTCACGGGGGAACACTGAAGCTTTCTTT. It yields the protein CAASRGNTEAFF.

The gene calls are TRBV2 and TRBJ1-5, with a possible D match to TRBD1 (5 bases). CDR3 size: 16 residues. The germline V gene encodes CDR1 SNHLY and CDR2 FYNNEI. V lost 9 bases, J lost 3 bases, and 21 bases lay in between. CDR3 region: CASAGRSWGVNQPQHF. DNA of the CDR3: TGTGCCAGTGCCGGACGGTCGTGGGGGGTCAATCAGCCCCAGCATTTT.

The chain couples TRBV3-1 (or the pseudogene TRBV3-2) to TRBJ2-7; unclear D gene. The CDR3 runs 12 residues. Germline V gives CDR1 LGHDT, CDR2 YNNKEL (reference sequence). V gave up 2 bases and J gave up 3 bases, with 5 bases separating them. This CDR3 reads CASSQYSYEQYF. Here the CDR3 DNA reads TGTGCCAGCAGCCAATATAGCTACGAGCAGTACTTC.

The chain is built from TRBV6-4 and TRBJ1-2; D might be TRBD1 (6 bases). The V end was cut by 7 bases, the J end by 7 bases, with 13 bases between. The CDR3 loop spans 12 amino acids. From germline, CDR1 is MRHNA and CDR2 SNTAGT. The CDR3 region is CASKQGSGGYTF. Written as DNA, the CDR3 is TGTGCCAGCAAACAGGGTTCGGGTGGCTACACCTTC.

This sequence joins TRBV29-1 and TRBJ1-2; 10 nucleotides line up with TRBD1. With V trimmed by 3 bases and J by 5 bases, 3 bases remained unmatched. This CDR3 comprises 13 residues. Germline CDR1 and CDR2: SQVTM and ANQGSEA. CDR3 protein: CSVEGTGVYGYTF. DNA of the CDR3: TGCAGCGTTGAGGGGACAGGGGTTTATGGCTACACCTTC.

CDR3 DNA: TGCGCCAGCAGCTTGGGGACTAGCGGGAGCTACGAGCAGTACTTC. Protein: CASSLGTSGSYEQYF. This chain links TRBV5-1 with TRBJ2-7, with 13 bases that match TRBD2. V was clipped by 0 bases and J by 3 bases; unmatched bases: 0. CDR1 is SGHRS and CDR2 is YFSETQ in the germline V gene. The CDR3 totals 15 residues.

The rearrangement uses TRBV25-1 and TRBJ2-3, with TRBD1 matching 7 bases. The germline CDR1 and CDR2 sequences are MGHDK and SYGVNS. Trimming took 0 bases from V and 1 from J; bases not matched to a gene: 7. The CDR3 loop spans 17 amino acids. DNA of the CDR3: TGTGCCAGCAGTGAATATAAGGGGGCGTATGGCACAGATACGCAGTATTTT. This sequence encodes CASSEYKGAYGTDTQYF.

This chain uses TRBV19 with TRBJ1-4, with TRBD1 matching over 8 bases. J lost 8 bases, V lost 6 bases, and 11 bases had no gene match. The CDR3 sequence is 15 residues long. The germline gives CDR1 LNHDA, CDR2 SQIVND (reference sequence). CDR3: CASRPGQGGYEKLFF. The CDR3 DNA reads as TGTGCCAGTAGACCCGGACAGGGAGGATACGAAAAACTGTTTTTT.

The chain uses TRBV6-2 or TRBV6-3 and TRBJ2-3, with a weak D call TRBD2 (5 bases). Deletions cut 0 bases from V and 2 bases from J, with 9 bases between. The CDR3 is 15 residues long. Germline V gene lookup returns CDR1 MNHEY and CDR2 SVGEGT. The CDR3: CASSYSATNTDTQYF. Here the CDR3 DNA reads TGTGCCAGCAGTTACTCAGCGACTAACACAGATACGCAGTATTTT.

J is TRBJ1-1 and V is TRBV2, with D uncertain. This CDR3 contains 11 residues. Germline-derived CDR1 and CDR2 are SNHLY and FYNNEI. The V and J ends lost 9 bases and 2 bases respectively, with 7 bases between them. The chain's CDR3 is CASVINTEAFF. The DNA of the CDR3 is TGTGCCAGTGTTATAAACACTGAAGCTTTCTTT.

Here the CDR3 reads CASSPGLRYGYTF. Here the CDR3 DNA reads TGTGCCAGCAGCCCAGGACTGCGCTATGGCTACACCTTC. The chain is built from TRBV12-3 or TRBV12-4 and TRBJ1-2; D gene ambiguous. V gave up 6 bases and J gave up 4 bases, with 12 bases separating them. This CDR3 region has 13 residues.

The chain has TRBV27 and TRBJ2-2; TRBD2 matches at 13 bases. The CDR3 is made up of 17 amino acids. With 6 bases clipped from V and 7 bases from J, the junction kept 11 bases outside the gene matches. The V gene's germline CDR1 is MNHEY and CDR2 SMNVEV (reference sequence). The CDR3 coding sequence is TGTGCCAGCAGCATCACTAGCGGGAGGGCGGGTAACGGGGAGCTGTTTTTT. Protein product: CASSITSGRAGNGELFF.

The sample holds a few counts of this clone. The rearrangement links TRBV12-3 or TRBV12-4 to TRBJ2-1; 8 bases are shared with TRBD2. The CDR3 covers 13 residues. The V and J ends lost 5 bases and 9 bases, in that order; junction bases with no gene match: 6. CDR3 loop: CASSTGLAGEQFF. CDR3 DNA: TGTGCCAGCAGTACCGGACTAGCCGGTGAGCAGTTCTTC.

The CDR3 protein is CASSLTLPQETQYF. CDR3 bases: TGTGCCAGCAGCCTGACACTCCCTCAAGAGACCCAGTACTTC. The rearrangement uses TRBV5-4 and TRBJ2-5; D gene ambiguous. This CDR3 has 14 residues. V lost 4 bases and J lost 2, with 12 bases in between. CDR1 is SGHNT, CDR2 YYREEE, per germline (reference sequence).

The chain recombines TRBV28 with TRBJ1-4; 7 bases fit TRBD1. The V segment lost 6 bases and the J segment 4 bases; nucleotides outside the gene matches: 11. This CDR3 region has 16 residues. Germline assignment: CDR1 MDHEN and CDR2 SYDVKM. In nucleotides, the CDR3 is TGTGCCAGCAGCGAAACCTTGGGACAGATTAATGAAAAACTGTTTTTT. Translated: CASSETLGQINEKLFF.

The chain combines TRBV2 with TRBJ2-7, with 7 bases lining up with TRBD2. The CDR3 has 14 amino acids. The ends lost 6 bases at V and 0 bases at J; junction bases unmatched: 5. Germline values: CDR1 SNHLY, CDR2 FYNNEI. CDR3 protein: CASSSGVLSYEQYF. The CDR3 nucleotides are TGTGCCAGCAGCAGCGGGGTACTCTCCTACGAGCAGTACTTC.

The chain uses TRBV30 and TRBJ1-6; D is possibly TRBD1 (6 bases). V lost 3 bases and J 5 bases, leaving 8 bases between the germline ends. The germline gives CDR1 GTSNPN, CDR2 SVGIG (reference sequence). The CDR3 contains 13 residues. CDR3 loop: CAWRGGDNSPLHF. The CDR3 coding sequence is TGTGCCTGGAGAGGGGGAGATAATTCACCCCTCCACTTT.

The CDR3 bases are TGTGCCAGCAGTTCTGCCCTTGGGGCAAAGGAGTTCTTC. This translates into CASSSALGAKEFF. The rearrangement joins TRBV28 to TRBJ2-1; TRBD1 is a possible D gene (5 bases). The germline gives CDR1 MDHEN, CDR2 SYDVKM. The CDR3 is 13 amino acids. The V and J ends lost 4 bases and 14 bases respectively, with 18 bases between them.

The chain uses TRBV4-1 and TRBJ2-4; TRBD1 agrees at 9 bases. Losses at the gene ends were 3 bases for V and 8 bases for J; bases not matched to a gene: 11. The germline CDR1 and CDR2 sequences are MGHRA and YSYEKL. The CDR3 is 16 amino acids. In DNA, the CDR3 is TGCGCCAGCAGCCAGCCAGACAGGGGGTTAGGAGACATTCAGTACTTC. This encodes CASSQPDRGLGDIQYF.

This clone occurred once. This chain joins TRBV19 and TRBJ2-2; D is perhaps TRBD1 (5 bases). The V gene lost 7 bases and the J gene lost 3 bases, with 9 bases spanning the gap. The CDR3 length is 13 residues. The V gene's germline CDR1 is LNHDA and CDR2 SQIVND (reference sequence). For the CDR3, the DNA is TGTGCCAGTAAGGAGACAGACACCGGGGAGCTGTTTTTT. As protein: CASKETDTGELFF.